This T cell receptor (beta chain) derives from a study of OX40 agonist ivuxolimab in advanced cancers. In the study overall: The dose-escalation group included hepatocellular carcinoma, melanoma, renal cell carcinoma and head and neck cancer.

Repertoires were generated with immunoSEQ multiplex PCR, while TCRdb's copy carries only in-frame clones and drops some. The sample has 55,000 to 75,000 clones; around 83% are singletons. A note on this clone: Antigen specificity is unknown.

The CDR3 has 12 residues. Germline V gives CDR1 SGHVS, CDR2 FQNEAQ. V gave up 6 bases and J gave up 3 bases, with 8 bases separating them. Study observations and caveats: The average count of expanded clones was higher among CD8+ T cells than among CD4+.

The sample was CD4+ or CD8+ T cells sorted from blood, taken in a trial of the OX40 agonist ivuxolimab. The genes are TRBV7-8 and TRBJ2-5; D might be TRBD1 or TRBD2, each matching 6 bases. The origin of this receptor is an adult with an advanced solid tumor such as melanoma, head and neck, liver or kidney cancer. The CDR3 loop reads CASRRGEETQYF. The CDR3 DNA sequence: TGTGCCAGCAGGAGGGGGGAAGAGACCCAGTACTTC.